This record covers a single T cell receptor beta chain. Its matching antigen is unknown. A much more abundant neighbour one base away suggests this may be a read error. This CDR3 region has 15 residues. Germline CDR1 is MNHNS and CDR2 is SASEGT. With V trimmed by 5 bases and J by 0 bases, 6 bases remained unmatched. The data are from a study of tumor-infiltrating lymphocytes in primary liver carcinoma. Looking at the study overall: The tumors, T1-T3 N0M0 lesions, were about 4 to 11 cm across.

A primer matching the constant region was used to make TCR beta cDNA from 500 to 650 ng of total RNA. Slightly modified ARM-PCR with three nested multiplex PCR rounds yielded TCR beta libraries. TRBV1-TRBV30 forward and Cbeta reverse primers drove the first two roughly 9-cycle rounds. TCRdb re-called the multiplex PCR reads through MiXCR, storing one row per CDR3 protein. The sample lists 330,000 or so distinct CDR3 sequences, roughly 61% seen once, with under 8.5% in the top ten. Germline DNA was extracted alongside blood RNA, which was obtained from unsorted whole blood. Before the surgical procedure, approximately 4 milliliters of peripheral blood were collected. Whole-study findings and limits: In tumor-adjacent and tumor-blood pairs, overlap was lower than in tumor region pairs. Significantly larger top-250-clone fractions were found in tumors than in blood (p = 0.039).

The J gene is TRBJ2-7, the V gene TRBV6-1, with TRBD2 identical over 8 bases. The origin of this receptor is a man aged 35-49 years with primary liver carcinoma and hepatitis B virus infection. The sequenced sample consisted of peripheral blood. DNA for the CDR3: TGTGCCAGCAGTCAACAGAGCGGGAGCTCCTACGAGCAGTACTTC. Translation gives CASSQQSGSSYEQYF.